The present T cell receptor beta chain was sequenced within a study of spatial heterogeneity in lung cancer. On the study more broadly: An average of more than ten raw reads was observed per unique TCR and UMI combination.

Specified time point: sample taken at primary tumor resection. This clonotype has more than one count but fewer than ten. TCRdb re-analysed the 5' RACE reads in MiXCR, keeping a single row per CDR3 protein. The data contain around 87,000 distinct CDR3 sequences, roughly 12% of them seen just once; the ten biggest clones take up about 40%. Trimming cost V 4 bases and J 7 bases, with 21 bases left between them. The CDR3 runs to 15 residues. From germline, CDR1 is DFQATT and CDR2 SNEGSKA (reference sequence). Here the sequenced sample was PBMCs, taken at surgery. The receptor comes from a male donor with early-stage non-small cell lung cancer. The V call is TRBV20-1, the J call TRBJ2-3; perhaps D is TRBD1 or TRBD2 (5 bases each). The CDR3 reads CSATPPGPSQNTQYF. In nucleotides, the CDR3 is TGCAGTGCTACTCCCCCGGGACCATCACAGAATACGCAGTATTTT.